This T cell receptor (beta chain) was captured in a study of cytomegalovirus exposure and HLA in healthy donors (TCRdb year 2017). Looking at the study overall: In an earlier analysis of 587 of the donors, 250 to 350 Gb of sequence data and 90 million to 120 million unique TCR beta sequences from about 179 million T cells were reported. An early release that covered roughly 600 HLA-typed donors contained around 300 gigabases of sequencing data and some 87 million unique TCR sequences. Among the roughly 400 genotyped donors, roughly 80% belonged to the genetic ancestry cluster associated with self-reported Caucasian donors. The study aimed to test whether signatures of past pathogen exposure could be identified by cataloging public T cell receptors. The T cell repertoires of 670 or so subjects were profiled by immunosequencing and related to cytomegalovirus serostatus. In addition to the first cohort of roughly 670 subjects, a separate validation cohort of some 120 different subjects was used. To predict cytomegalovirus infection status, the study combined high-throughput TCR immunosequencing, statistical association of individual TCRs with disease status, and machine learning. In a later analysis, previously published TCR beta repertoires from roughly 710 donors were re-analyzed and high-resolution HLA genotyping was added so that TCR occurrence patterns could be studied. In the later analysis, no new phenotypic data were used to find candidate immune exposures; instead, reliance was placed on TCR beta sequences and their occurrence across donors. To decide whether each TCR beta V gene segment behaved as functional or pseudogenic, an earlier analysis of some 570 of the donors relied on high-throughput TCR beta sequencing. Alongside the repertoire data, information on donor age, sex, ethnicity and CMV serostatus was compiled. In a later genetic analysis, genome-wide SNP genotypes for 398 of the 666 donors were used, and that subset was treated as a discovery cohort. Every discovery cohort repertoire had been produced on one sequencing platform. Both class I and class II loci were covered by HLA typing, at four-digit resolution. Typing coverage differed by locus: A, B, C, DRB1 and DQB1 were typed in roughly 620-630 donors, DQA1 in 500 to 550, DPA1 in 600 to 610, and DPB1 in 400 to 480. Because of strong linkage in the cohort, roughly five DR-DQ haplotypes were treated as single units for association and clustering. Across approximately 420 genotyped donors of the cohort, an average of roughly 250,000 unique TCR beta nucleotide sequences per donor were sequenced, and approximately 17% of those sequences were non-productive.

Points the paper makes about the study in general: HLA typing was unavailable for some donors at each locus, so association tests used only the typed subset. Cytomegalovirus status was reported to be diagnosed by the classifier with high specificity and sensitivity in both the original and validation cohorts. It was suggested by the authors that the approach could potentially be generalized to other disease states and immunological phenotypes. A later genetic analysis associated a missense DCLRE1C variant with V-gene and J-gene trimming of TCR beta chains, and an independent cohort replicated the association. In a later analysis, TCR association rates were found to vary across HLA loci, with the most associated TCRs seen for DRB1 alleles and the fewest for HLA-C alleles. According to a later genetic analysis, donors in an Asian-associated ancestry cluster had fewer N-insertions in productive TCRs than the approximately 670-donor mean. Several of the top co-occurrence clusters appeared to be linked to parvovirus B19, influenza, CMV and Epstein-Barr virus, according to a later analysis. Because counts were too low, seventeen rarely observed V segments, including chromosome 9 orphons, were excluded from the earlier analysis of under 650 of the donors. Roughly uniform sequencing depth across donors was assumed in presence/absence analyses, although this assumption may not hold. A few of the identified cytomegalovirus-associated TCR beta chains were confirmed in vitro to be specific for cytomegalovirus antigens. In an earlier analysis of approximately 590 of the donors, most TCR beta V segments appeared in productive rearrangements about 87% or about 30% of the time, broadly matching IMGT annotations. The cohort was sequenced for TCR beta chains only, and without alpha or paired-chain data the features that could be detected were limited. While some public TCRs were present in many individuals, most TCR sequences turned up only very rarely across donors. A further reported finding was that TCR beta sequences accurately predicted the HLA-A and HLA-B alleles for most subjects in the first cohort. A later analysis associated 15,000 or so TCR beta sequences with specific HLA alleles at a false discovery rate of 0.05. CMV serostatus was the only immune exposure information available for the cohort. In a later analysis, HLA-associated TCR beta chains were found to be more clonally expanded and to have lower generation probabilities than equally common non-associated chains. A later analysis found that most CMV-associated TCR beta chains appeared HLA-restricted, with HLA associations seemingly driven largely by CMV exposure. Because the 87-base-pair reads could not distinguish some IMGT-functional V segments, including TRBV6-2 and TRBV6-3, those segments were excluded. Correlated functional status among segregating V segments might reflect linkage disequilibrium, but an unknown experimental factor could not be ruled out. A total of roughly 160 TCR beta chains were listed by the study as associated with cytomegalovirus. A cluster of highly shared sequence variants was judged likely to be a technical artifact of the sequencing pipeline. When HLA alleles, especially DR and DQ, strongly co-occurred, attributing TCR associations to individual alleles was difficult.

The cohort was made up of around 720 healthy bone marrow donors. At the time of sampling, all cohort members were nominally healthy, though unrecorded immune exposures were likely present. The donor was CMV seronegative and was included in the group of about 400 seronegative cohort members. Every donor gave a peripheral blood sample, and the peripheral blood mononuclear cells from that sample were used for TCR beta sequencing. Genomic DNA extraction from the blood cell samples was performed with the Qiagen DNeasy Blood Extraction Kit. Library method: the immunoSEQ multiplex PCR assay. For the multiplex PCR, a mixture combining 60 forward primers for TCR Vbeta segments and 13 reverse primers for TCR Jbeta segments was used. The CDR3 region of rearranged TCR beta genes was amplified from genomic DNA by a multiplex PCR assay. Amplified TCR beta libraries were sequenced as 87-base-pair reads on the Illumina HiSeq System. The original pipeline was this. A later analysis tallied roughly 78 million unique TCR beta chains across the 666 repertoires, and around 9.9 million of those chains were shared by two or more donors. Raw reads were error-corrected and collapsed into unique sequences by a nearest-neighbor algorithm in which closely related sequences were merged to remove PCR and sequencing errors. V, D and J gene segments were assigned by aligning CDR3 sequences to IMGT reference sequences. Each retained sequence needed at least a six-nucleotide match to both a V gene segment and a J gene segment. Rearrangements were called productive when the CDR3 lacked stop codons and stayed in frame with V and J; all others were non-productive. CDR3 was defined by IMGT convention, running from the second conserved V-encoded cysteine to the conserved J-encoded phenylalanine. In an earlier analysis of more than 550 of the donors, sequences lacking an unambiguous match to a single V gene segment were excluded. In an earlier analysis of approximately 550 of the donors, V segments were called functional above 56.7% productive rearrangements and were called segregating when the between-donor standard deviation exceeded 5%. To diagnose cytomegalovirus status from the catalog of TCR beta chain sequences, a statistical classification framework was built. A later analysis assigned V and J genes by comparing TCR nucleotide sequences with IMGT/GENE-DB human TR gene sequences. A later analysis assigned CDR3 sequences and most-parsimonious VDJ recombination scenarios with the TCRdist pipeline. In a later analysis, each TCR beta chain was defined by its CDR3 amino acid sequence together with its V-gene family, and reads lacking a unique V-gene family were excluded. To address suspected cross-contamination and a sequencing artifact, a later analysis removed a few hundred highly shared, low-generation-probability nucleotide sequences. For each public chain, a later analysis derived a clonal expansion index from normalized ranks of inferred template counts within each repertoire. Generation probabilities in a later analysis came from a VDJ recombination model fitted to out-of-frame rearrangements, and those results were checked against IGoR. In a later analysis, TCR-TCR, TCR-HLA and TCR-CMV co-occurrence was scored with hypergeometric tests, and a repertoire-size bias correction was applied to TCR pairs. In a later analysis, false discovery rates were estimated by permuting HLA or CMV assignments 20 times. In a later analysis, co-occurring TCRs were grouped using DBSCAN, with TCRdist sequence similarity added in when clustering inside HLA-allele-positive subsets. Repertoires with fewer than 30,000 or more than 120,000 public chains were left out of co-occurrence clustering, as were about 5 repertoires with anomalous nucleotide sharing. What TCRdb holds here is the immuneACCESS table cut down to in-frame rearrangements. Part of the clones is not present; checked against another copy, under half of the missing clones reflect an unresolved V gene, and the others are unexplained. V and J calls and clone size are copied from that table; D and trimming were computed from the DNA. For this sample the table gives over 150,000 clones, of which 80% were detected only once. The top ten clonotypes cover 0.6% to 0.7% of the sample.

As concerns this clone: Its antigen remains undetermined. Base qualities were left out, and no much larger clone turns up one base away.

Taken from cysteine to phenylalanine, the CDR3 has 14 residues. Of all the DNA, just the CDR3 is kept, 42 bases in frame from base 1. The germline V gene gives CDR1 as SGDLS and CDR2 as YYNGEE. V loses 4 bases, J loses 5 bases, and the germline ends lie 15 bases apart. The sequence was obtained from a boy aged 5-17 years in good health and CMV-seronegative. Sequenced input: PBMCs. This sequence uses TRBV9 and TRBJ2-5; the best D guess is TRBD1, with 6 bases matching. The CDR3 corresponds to CASSPPGTWETQYF. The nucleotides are TGTGCCAGCAGCCCACCCGGGACATGGGAGACCCAGTACTTC.